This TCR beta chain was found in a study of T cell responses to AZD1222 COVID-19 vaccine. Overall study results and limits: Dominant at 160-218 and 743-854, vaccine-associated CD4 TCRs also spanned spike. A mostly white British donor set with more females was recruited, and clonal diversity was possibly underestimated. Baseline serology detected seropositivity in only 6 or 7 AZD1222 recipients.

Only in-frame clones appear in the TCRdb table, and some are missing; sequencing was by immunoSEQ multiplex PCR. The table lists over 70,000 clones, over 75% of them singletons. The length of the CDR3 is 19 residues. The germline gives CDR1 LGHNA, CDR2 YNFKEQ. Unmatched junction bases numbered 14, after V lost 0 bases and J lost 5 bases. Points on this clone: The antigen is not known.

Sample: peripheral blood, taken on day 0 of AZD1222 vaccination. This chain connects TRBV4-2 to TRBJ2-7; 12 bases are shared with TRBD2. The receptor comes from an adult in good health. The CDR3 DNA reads TGTGCCAGCAGCCAAGATTACTGGGGGACTAGCGGGTTACCGGACGAGCAGTACTTC. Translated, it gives CASSQDYWGTSGLPDEQYF.